Reported below is one T cell receptor beta chain. This clonotype was observed at least ten times. It lacks a known antigen. No much larger clone is present one base from it, and per-base qualities are unavailable. For CDR1 and CDR2, the germline V gene lists MNHEY and SVGAGI. Unmatched junction bases come to 3, with V trimmed by 0 bases and J by 8 bases. From the cysteine up to the phenylalanine, the CDR3 has a length of 16 residues. This entry keeps only the CDR3 DNA: 48 bases, framed from base 1. The sample comes from a study of T cells in Graves' hyperthyroidism and ophthalmopathy (dated 2019 in TCRdb). Regarding the complete study: Peripheral blood samples were taken at initial diagnosis, before any treatment was given. TCR V-J signatures able to tell the groups apart were searched for in a discovery cohort of 90 to 100 patients, of whom 40 to 45 had Graves' ophthalmopathy and some 60 had stable Graves' hyperthyroidism. Whether ophthalmopathy could be predicted prospectively was tested in an independent validation cohort made up of fewer than 20 hyperthyroidism patients plus 17 patients who later progressed to ophthalmopathy. The 100 discovery patients were divided at random into training and test sets in a 7:3 ratio. In about 6 Graves' hyperthyroidism patients, the study also compared T-cell repertoires from thyroid tissue with T-cell repertoires from blood. Following sampling, methimazole starting at 30 mg daily was given to hyperthyroidism patients, and high-dose intravenous methylprednisolone was given to ophthalmopathy patients. The paper reports TCR Vbeta CDR3 sequencing of 135 peripheral blood samples: over 40 ophthalmopathy, roughly 80 hyperthyroidism and around 17 progressor patients.

TCR beta CDR3 regions were amplified from RNA transcripts. The TCR CDR3 was subjected to a first round of RT-PCR using the HTBI primer set and the Qiagen OneStep RT-PCR kit. A second multiplex PCR round built the libraries, followed by size selection and purification. Paired-end sequencing of the libraries was performed with 100 bp reads on an Illumina HiSeq2000. Per the authors' processing: SOAPnuke was used to process the raw data, with reads discarded if the reads contained adapters or uncalled bases, had a mean Phred below 15, or lacked an exact constant-primer or identifier match. High-quality paired reads were merged with COPE v1.2.5, and unique nucleotide sequences were defined as clonotypes. MiTCR v1.1 was used to align the clonotypes against IMGT TRBV, TRBD and TRBJ reference segments. Only V-J combinations with frequency above 0.0001, covering 99.2% of repertoires, were analysed. The TCS score was defined as the ratio of F50 (clonal expansion) to E x V (chaos), calculated using BLOSUM62-based TCRdist between CDR3 peptides within each V-J. Welch's t-statistics and random forest reduced roughly 540 V-J features to 10 to 15, which were used in a naive Bayes classifier (R e1071). TCRdb's own reprocessing of the public reads used fastp at Q25 and MiXCR and kept productive beta chains. Every entry covers one CDR3 protein and lists the most common genes and DNA from its rows. These V and J calls originate from TCRdb's pipeline instead of the authors' own analysis. This sample gives about 700,000 distinct CDR3 sequences in total; 14% of them show up just once. The leading ten clones occupy about 9.4% of the sample.

Overall study outcomes, separate from this receptor: Blood samples also contained most of the expanded thyroid clonotypes (frequency above 0.001), which suggests that blood repertoires may reflect thyroid immune responses. No statistical method was used to set the sample size in advance, and investigators knew the group allocation. In validation, progression to ophthalmopathy was predicted by the model with around 71% sensitivity and just over 72% specificity, a median of roughly 6.4 months before onset. Ophthalmopathy was separated from stable hyperthyroidism by a 13 V-J signature model, with over 85% sensitivity and 81% to 82% specificity obtained in cross-validation and 80%/75% obtained in testing.

Stable Graves' hyperthyroidism was defined as no progression to ophthalmopathy during 18 months of follow-up. Hyperthyroidism patients were aged 18 to 65 years and newly diagnosed, with disease duration of less than 2 months. Exclusion was applied to patients with uncontrolled infections, other autoimmune diseases, pregnancy or lactation. Diagnoses were established on the basis of clinical symptoms, serum thyroxine and TRAb, thyroid ultrasound, and orbital computed tomography. PBMCs were isolated from more than 9 ml of fresh peripheral blood by Ficoll-Paque density gradient centrifugation. Total RNA was extracted with Trizol reagent, and quality was checked on an Agilent 2100 Bioanalyzer.

The rearrangement combines TRBV6-5 with TRBJ2-1; the junction holds 14 bases that match TRBD2. Sequencing was performed on blood. This receptor was obtained from a woman aged 18-29 years with Graves' hyperthyroidism. The nucleotide sequence is TGTGCCAGCAGTTACTCTGGGACTAGCGGGAGCGATGAGCAGTTCTTC. This translates into CASSYSGTSGSDEQFF.